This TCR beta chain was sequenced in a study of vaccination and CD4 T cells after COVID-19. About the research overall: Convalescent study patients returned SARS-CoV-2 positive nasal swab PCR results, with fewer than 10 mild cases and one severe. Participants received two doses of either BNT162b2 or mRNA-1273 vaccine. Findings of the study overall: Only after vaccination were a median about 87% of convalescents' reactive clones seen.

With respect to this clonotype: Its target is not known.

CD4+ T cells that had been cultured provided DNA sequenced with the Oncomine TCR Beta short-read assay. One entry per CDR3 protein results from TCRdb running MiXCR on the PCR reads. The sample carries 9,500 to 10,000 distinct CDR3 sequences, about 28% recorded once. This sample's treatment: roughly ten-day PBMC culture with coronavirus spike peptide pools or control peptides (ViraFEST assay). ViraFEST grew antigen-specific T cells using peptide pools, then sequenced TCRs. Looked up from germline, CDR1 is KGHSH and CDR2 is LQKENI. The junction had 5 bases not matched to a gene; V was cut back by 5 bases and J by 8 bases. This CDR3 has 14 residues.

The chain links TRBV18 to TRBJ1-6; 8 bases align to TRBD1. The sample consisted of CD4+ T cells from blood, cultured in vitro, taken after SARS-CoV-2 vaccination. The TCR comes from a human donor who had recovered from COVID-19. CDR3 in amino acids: CASSVDRVHSPLHF. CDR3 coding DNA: TGTGCCAGCTCAGTGGACAGGGTCCATTCACCCCTCCACTTT.